Listed here are 4 T cell receptor beta chains from one sample, sequenced in a study of blood T cell repertoires in COVID-19. The method was immunoSEQ multiplex PCR; TCRdb's version includes in-frame clones alone and lacks a portion of them. The profile shows 84,000 or so clones, about four fifths of them singletons. Sequencing was performed on peripheral blood. The receptors originated from an elderly woman with acute or convalescent COVID-19.

The chain links TRBV6-4 to TRBJ2-7; TRBD1 matches at 9 bases. After removal of 11 bases from V and 3 bases from J, the junction contained 5 bases not matched to a gene. Germline V gene lookup returns CDR1 MRHNA and CDR2 SNTAGT. The CDR3 sequence is 12 residues long. CDR3 DNA sequence: TGTGCCTGGACAGGGGATGGCTACGAGCAGTACTTC. It translates to CAWTGDGYEQYF.

V usage is TRBV7-2 and J usage is TRBJ2-1; maybe TRBD2 (7 bases). Trimming left V 0 bases short and J 5 bases short, with 17 bases between. The CDR3 covers 17 residues. Germline values: CDR1 SGHTA, CDR2 FQGNSA. Here the CDR3 DNA reads TGTGCCAGCAGCTTAGCGCTATTCGGGGGGCCCGACAATGAGCAGTTCTTC. Protein sequence: CASSLALFGGPDNEQFF.

This clone was observed once. The chain carries TRBV6-5 and TRBJ1-2; a possible D gene is TRBD1 (5 bases). CDR1 MNHEY and CDR2 SVGAGI come from the germline V gene. The CDR3 has 14 residues. Trimming took 0 bases from V and 8 from J, leaving 13 bases between them. For the CDR3, the DNA is TGTGCCAGCAGTTACTCTCCGACAGAACCGGGCTACACCTTC. This codes for CASSYSPTEPGYTF.

This clone was counted a single time. V usage is TRBV15 and J usage is TRBJ1-2; no definite D call. Germline assignment: CDR1 LNHNV and CDR2 YYDKDF (reference sequence). Trimming took 2 bases from V and 4 from J, leaving 20 bases between them. The CDR3 has 17 residues. The CDR3 region is CATSRSPEGLRTYGYTF. The CDR3 bases are TGTGCCACCAGCAGATCTCCGGAGGGCCTGCGAACCTATGGCTACACCTTC.